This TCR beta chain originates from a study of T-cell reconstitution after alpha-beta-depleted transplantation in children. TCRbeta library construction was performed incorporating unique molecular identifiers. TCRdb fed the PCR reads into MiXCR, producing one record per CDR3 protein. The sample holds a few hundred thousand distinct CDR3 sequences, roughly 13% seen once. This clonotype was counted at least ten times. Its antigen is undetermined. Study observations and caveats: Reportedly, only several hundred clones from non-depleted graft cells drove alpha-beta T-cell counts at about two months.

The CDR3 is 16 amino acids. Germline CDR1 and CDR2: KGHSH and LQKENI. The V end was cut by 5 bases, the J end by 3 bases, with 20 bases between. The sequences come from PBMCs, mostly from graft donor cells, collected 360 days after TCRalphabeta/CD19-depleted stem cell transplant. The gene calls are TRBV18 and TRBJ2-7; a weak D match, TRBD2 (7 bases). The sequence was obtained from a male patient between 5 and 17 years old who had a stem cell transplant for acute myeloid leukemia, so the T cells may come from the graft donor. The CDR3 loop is CASSTGYSGLGYEQYF. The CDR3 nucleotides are TGTGCCAGCTCAACAGGGTATAGCGGGTTGGGCTACGAGCAGTACTTC. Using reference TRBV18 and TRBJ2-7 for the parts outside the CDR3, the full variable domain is NAGVMQNPRHLVRRRGQEARLRCSPMKGHSHVYWYRQLPEEGLKFMVYLQKENIIDESGMPKERFSAEFPKEGPSILRIQQVVRGDSAAYFCASSTGYSGLGYEQYFGPGTRLTVT.